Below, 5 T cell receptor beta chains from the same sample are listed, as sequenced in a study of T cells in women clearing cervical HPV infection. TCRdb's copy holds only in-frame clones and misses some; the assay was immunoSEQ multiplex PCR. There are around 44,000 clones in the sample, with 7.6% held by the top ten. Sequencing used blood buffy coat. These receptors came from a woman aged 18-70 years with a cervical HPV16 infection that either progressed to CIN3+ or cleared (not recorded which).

The CDR3 bases that were read are TGTGCCAGCAGCGCTACAGTGAACACTGAA. This sequence encodes CASSATVNTE. The entire CDR3 protein reads CASSATVNTEAFF. The J gene is TRBJ1-1, the V gene TRBV7-9; D gene uncertain. Read coverage stops 3 residues before the CDR3 terminus; the germline J gene supplies the remainder. Per germline, CDR1 SEHNR and CDR2 FQNEAQ (reference sequence). Between the trimmed V and J ends, which lost 5 bases and 0 bases, there was a span of 7 bases. The CDR3 contains 13 residues.

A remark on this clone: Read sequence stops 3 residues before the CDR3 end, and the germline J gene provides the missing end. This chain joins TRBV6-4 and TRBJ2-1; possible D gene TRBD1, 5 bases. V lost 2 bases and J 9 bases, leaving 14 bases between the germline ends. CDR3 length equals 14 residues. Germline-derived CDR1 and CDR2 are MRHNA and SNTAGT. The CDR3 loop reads CASSDRAPQGEQFF. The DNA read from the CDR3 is TGTGCCAGCAGTGACCGGGCCCCCCAGGGTGAG.

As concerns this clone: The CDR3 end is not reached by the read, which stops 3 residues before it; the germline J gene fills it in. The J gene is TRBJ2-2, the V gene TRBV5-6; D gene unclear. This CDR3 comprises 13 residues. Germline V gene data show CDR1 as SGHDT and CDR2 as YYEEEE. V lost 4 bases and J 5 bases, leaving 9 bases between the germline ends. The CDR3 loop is CASSVGLTGELFF. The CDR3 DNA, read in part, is TGTGCCAGCAGCGTCGGTTTAACCGGGGAG.

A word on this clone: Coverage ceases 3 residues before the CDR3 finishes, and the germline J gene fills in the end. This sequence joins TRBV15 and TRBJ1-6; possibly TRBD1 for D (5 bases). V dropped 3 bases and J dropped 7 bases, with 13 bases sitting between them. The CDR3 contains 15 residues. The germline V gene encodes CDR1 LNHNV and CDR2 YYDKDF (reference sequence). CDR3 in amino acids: CATSSDRLGNSPLHF. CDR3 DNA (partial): TGTGCCACCAGCAGTGACAGACTAGGGAATTCACCC.

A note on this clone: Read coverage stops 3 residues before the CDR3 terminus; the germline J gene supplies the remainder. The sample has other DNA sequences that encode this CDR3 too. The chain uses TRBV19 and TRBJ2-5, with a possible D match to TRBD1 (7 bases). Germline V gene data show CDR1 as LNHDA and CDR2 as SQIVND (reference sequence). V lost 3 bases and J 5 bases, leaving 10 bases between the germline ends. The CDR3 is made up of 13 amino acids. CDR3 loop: CASSIGGGETQYF. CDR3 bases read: TGTGCCAGTAGTATTGGAGGGGGCGAGACC.